This entry describes one T cell receptor beta chain. This sample's time point: before natalizumab initiation. T0 refers to blood drawn before natalizumab was first infused. This sample was taken from a study of multiple sclerosis patients with progressive multifocal leukoencephalopathy. CDR3 length equals 16 residues. V was trimmed by 3 bases and J by 9 bases, leaving 22 bases between them. Germline V gene sequence: CDR1 SGHRS, CDR2 YFSETQ. Assay: immunoSEQ multiplex PCR; the TCRdb copy retains only in-frame clones and omits some. The table lists about 32,000 clones, approximately 92% of them singletons.

The TCR originated in a man aged 25 to 40 with multiple sclerosis. Specimen: PBMCs. The chain links TRBV5-1 to TRBJ2-1, with a possible D match to TRBD2 (6 bases). CDR3 sequence (DNA): TGCGCCAGCAGCTCGCGAGGAGGGTCGAAAGCGCGTGAGCAGTTCTTC. Amino acid sequence: CASSSRGGSKAREQFF.